Shown below are 20 T cell receptor beta chains from a single sample sequenced in a study of regulatory T cells in long-lasting Graves disease. Time point: newly diagnosed GD, antithyroid drugs for less than 3 months. After RNA was extracted from PBMCs, the TCR library was made from it. Arm-PCR of CDR3 regions and iRepertoire HTBI primers were used to build TCR beta libraries. Via MiXCR, TCRdb re-called the multiplex PCR reads, giving one row per CDR3 protein. The profile shows approximately 490,000 distinct CDR3 sequences, 15% to 20% of them singletons. These data were also reused for a study on T cells in Graves' hyperthyroidism and ophthalmopathy.

The sequencing used peripheral blood mononuclear cells (PBMCs), collected at new diagnosis, from a patient treated with antithyroid drugs. These receptors were collected from a man aged 35 to 55 with Graves disease.

This clonotype showed up many times. V and J are TRBV20-1 and TRBJ2-7, with 8 bases fitting TRBD2. V gave up 2 bases and J gave up 3 bases; unmatched junction bases: 6. Germline loops: CDR1 DFQATT, CDR2 SNEGSKA (reference sequence). The CDR3 extends over 14 amino acids. In DNA form, the CDR3 reads TGCAGTGCTAGACCGAGCGGGAGTTTCTACGAGCAGTACTTC. Its protein is CSARPSGSFYEQYF.

This clonotype was seen only a few times. The chain combines TRBV29-1 with TRBJ2-7; 8 bases align to TRBD1. This CDR3 comprises 14 residues. The germline CDR1 and CDR2 sequences are SQVTM and ANQGSEA. Losses at the gene ends were 7 bases for V and 0 bases for J; bases not matched to a gene: 8. DNA of the CDR3: TGCAGCGCTGGAGGACAGGGAGGCTCCTACGAGCAGTACTTC. Translation gives CSAGGQGGSYEQYF.

This clonotype has a count of ten or more. The chain links TRBV10-3 to TRBJ2-3; D gene ambiguous. V lost 6 bases and J lost 6, with 13 bases in between. Germline CDR1 is ENHRY and CDR2 is SYGVKD. The CDR3 runs to 13 residues. The CDR3, as DNA: TGTGCCATCAGGACGGACGGCGAGGATACGCAGTATTTT. Protein sequence: CAIRTDGEDTQYF.

Points on this clonotype: A much larger clone lies a single base off, so this may be a read error. The chain employs TRBV20-1 and TRBJ2-1; the match to TRBD1 covers 11 bases. TRBJ2-5 matches the DNA end more closely, so the J call is doubtful. This CDR3 has 15 residues. The germline gives CDR1 DFQATT, CDR2 SNEGSKA (reference sequence). The CDR3 sequence: CSARVRTGGWETQYF. The CDR3 nucleotides read TGCAGTGCTAGAGTACGGACAGGGGGCTGGGAGACCCAGTACTTC.

This clonotype was seen ten or more times. The chain links TRBV28 to TRBJ2-7; D may be TRBD1 or TRBD2 (5 bases each). Trimming removed 6 bases at V and 2 bases at J, with 14 bases between. Germline values: CDR1 MDHEN, CDR2 SYDVKM. The CDR3 length is 14 residues. The CDR3 loop is CASRPGTATYEQYF. The CDR3 nucleotides read TGTGCCAGCAGGCCCGGGACGGCGACCTACGAGCAGTACTTC. The full variable domain, rest sourced from reference TRBV28 and TRBJ2-7, is DVKVTQSSRYLVKRTGEKVFLECVQDMDHENMFWYRQDPGLGLRLIYFSYDVKMKEKGDIPEGYSVSREKKERFSLILESASTNQTSMYLCASRPGTATYEQYFGPGTRLTVT.

This clonotype has at least ten counts. V gene TRBV27 combines with J gene TRBJ2-7; TRBD2 is a possible D gene (5 bases). This CDR3 comprises 14 residues. Between the trimmed V and J ends, which lost 2 bases and 6 bases, there was a span of 14 bases. CDR1 is MNHEY, CDR2 SMNVEV, per germline (reference sequence). DNA for the CDR3: TGTGCCAGCAGTTTAAGGTCCCCCCGGGGCGAGCAGTACTTC. It yields the protein CASSLRSPRGEQYF.

There are a few counts of this clonotype. The chain combines TRBV15 with TRBJ1-2; D unresolved. V was shortened by 0 bases and J by 5 bases, with 10 bases between the two germline ends. CDR3 length: 14 residues. Germline V gives CDR1 LNHNV, CDR2 YYDKDF (reference sequence). The DNA of the CDR3 is TGTGCCACCAGCAGAGAAGGGCCTTTTTATGGCTACACCTTC. The encoded protein is CATSREGPFYGYTF.

The chain couples TRBV4-1 to TRBJ2-1; D call uncertain. Germline-derived CDR1 and CDR2 are MGHRA and YSYEKL. This CDR3 has 18 amino acids. V lost 4 bases and J lost 8, with 27 bases in between. Written as DNA, the CDR3 is TGCGCCAGCAGCCTTTGGGGAACTCTCGTGAGGACCAACGATGAGCAGTTCTTC. Protein product: CASSLWGTLVRTNDEQFF.

In this sample, this clonotype turned up many times. The chain recombines TRBV6-5 with TRBJ1-5; TRBD1 matches 8 bases. Germline V gene lookup returns CDR1 MNHEY and CDR2 SVGAGI. The V and J ends lost 3 bases and 7 bases, in that order; junction bases with no gene match: 5. The CDR3 sequence is 14 residues long. Written as DNA, the CDR3 is TGTGCCAGCAGTTATTACAGGGGGTGGCAGCCCCAGCATTTT. Translation gives CASSYYRGWQPQHF.

V and J are TRBV20-1 and TRBJ1-4; D gene unclear. This CDR3 region has 18 residues. V shed 6 bases and J shed 8 bases, with 31 bases lying between them. Per the germline V gene, CDR1 is DFQATT and CDR2 is SNEGSKA (reference sequence). DNA for the CDR3: TGCAGTGCCCCAGTCGCGAGGGAAGGAGATGAGATATGGGAAAAACTGTTTTTT. Translating it yields CSAPVAREGDEIWEKLFF.

This chain links TRBV28 with TRBJ2-1; a possible D gene is TRBD1 (6 bases). Trimming left V 5 bases short and J 7 bases short, with 21 bases between. CDR3 length: 16 amino acids. Germline-derived CDR1 and CDR2 are MDHEN and SYDVKM. The CDR3 coding sequence is TGTGCCAGCAGTGGGTCCGGGACACTGCATCGGAATGAGCAGTTCTTC. Translating gives CASSGSGTLHRNEQFF.

As regards this clonotype: A much more abundant neighbour one base away suggests this may be a read error. This sequence joins TRBV28 and TRBJ1-4, with D hard to call. The germline V gene has CDR1 MDHEN and CDR2 SYDVKM. The length of the CDR3 is 13 residues. Deletions cut 4 bases from V and 10 bases from J, with 13 bases between. The chain's CDR3 is CASSYAESGKLFF. The CDR3 region has the DNA TGTGCCAGCAGTTATGCAGAGTCCGGAAAACTGTTTTTT.

There are many counts of this clonotype. The chain's CDR3 is CASSRGGVVGTQYF. CDR3 nucleotides: TGTGCCAGCAGCCGGGGGGGAGTCGTCGGGACCCAGTACTTC. The chain joins TRBV12-3 or TRBV12-4 to TRBJ2-5, with 8 bases aligning to TRBD2. V gave up 6 bases and J gave up 7 bases; unmatched junction bases: 10. The CDR3 is made up of 14 amino acids.

J is TRBJ2-4 and V is TRBV20-1; 7 positions agree with TRBD1. With V trimmed by 2 bases and J by 0 bases, 7 bases remained unmatched. The CDR3 totals 16 residues. Germline V gene data show CDR1 as DFQATT and CDR2 as SNEGSKA (reference sequence). CDR3 residues: CSARRGGNLAKNIQYF. CDR3 bases: TGCAGTGCTAGACGAGGGGGCAATCTAGCCAAAAACATTCAGTACTTC.

The rearrangement links TRBV28 to TRBJ2-2; TRBD2 is a possible D gene (5 bases). CDR1 and CDR2 from the germline V gene are MDHEN and SYDVKM. This CDR3 is 11 amino acids long. Trimming stripped 6 bases from V and 7 bases from J, with 6 bases between. The CDR3 loop is CASRRVGELFF. The CDR3 DNA reads TGTGCCAGCAGGCGGGTCGGGGAGCTGTTTTTT. The full variable domain, rest sourced from reference TRBV28 and TRBJ2-2, is DVKVTQSSRYLVKRTGEKVFLECVQDMDHENMFWYRQDPGLGLRLIYFSYDVKMKEKGDIPEGYSVSREKKERFSLILESASTNQTSMYLCASRRVGELFFGEGSRLTVL.

This clonotype was seen repeatedly, ten times or more. The CDR3 does not end in the conserved phenylalanine or tryptophan, so this is likely a read error. J is TRBJ1-2 and V is TRBV28, with 8 bases aligning to TRBD1. The V segment lost 4 bases and the J segment 1 base; nucleotides outside the gene matches: 8. Germline V lookup: CDR1 MDHEN, CDR2 SYDVKM. The CDR3 consists of 16 residues. CDR3 nucleotide sequence: TGTGCCAGCAGTTCTACCGGGACAGGTTTTAACTATGGCTACACCCTC. The encoded protein is CASSSTGTGFNYGYTL.

This clonotype was counted many times. The chain employs TRBV11-2 and TRBJ2-3; 8 nucleotides match TRBD1. The trim removed 2 bases at V and 5 bases at J, leaving 9 bases unmatched. The CDR3 totals 16 residues. In germline, CDR1 is SGHAT, CDR2 FQNNGV. The CDR3 DNA follows: TGTGCCAGCAGCTTAACCGGGACAGGTCTTCTAGATACGCAGTATTTT. It specifies CASSLTGTGLLDTQYF.

This clonotype was observed a single time. The rearrangement links TRBV6-1 to TRBJ2-2; 12 bases are shared with TRBD1. There are 15 residues in the CDR3. The germline CDR1 and CDR2 sequences are MNHNS and SASEGT. The junction had 5 bases not matched to a gene; V was cut back by 7 bases and J by 5 bases. The CDR3 DNA sequence: TGTGCCAGCATGGTGGGACAGGGGGCAACCGGGGAGCTGTTTTTT. It encodes CASMVGQGATGELFF.

This clonotype was detected once. A much bigger clone sits one base away, suggesting this may be a read error. CDR3 residues: CSASLPTDTQYF. The CDR3 nucleotides read TGCAGTGCTTCCCTCCCCACAGATACGCAGTATTTT. This sequence joins TRBV20-1 and TRBJ2-3; D is unresolved. Germline CDR1 is DFQATT and CDR2 is SNEGSKA (reference sequence). This CDR3 has 12 residues. With 5 bases removed from V and 2 bases from J, the gap between germline ends came to 8 bases.

Ten or more counts support this clonotype. This chain uses TRBV29-1 with TRBJ2-2; possible D gene TRBD1, 7 bases. There are 11 residues in the CDR3. CDR1 and CDR2 (germline): SQVTM, ANQGSEA. The V and J ends lost 7 bases and 7 bases respectively, with 10 bases between them. The CDR3 region is CSGQGGGELFF. CDR3 in DNA: TGCAGCGGACAGGGAGGCGGGGAGCTGTTTTTT.